This TCR beta chain comes out of a study of blood T cells in healthy people across ages (dated by TCRdb to between 2014 and 2016). With regard to the full study: In model experiments, roughly one uniquely barcoded TCR beta cDNA molecule per two T cells was captured by template switching. Age-related changes in TCR beta repertoire diversity were measured in the study by deep sequencing normalized with unique cDNA molecular identifiers. Donors were grouped into four age groups: young (average approximately 15 years), middle-aged (roughly 40), aged (roughly 67) and long-lived (about 82). Donors of different ages were randomly distributed across sequencing lanes to avoid experimental bias. Using the same blood draw, the study looked at two additional independent replicas of 1 million unique cDNA reads for two donors, one aged 18 to 30 and the other aged 80 or older. What the study reported, not specific to this receptor: Estimates of total diversity based on one million sequenced T cells were considered lower bounds and underestimates. Observed TCR beta diversity correlated strongly with the percentage of naive T cells measured by flow cytometry. Bulk unsorted PBMC profiling prevented conclusive comparison of naive and antigen-experienced compartments. Observed TCR beta diversity per million T cells fell roughly linearly with age, and a significant reduction was already apparent by age roughly 40. Donor CMV infection status was unknown, potentially confounding age-related changes in expanded clonotypes. The long-lived group showed more naive CD4+ T cells, fewer expanded clones and increased TCR diversity than the aged group, suggesting age selection.

As concerns this clonotype: Its antigen is unknown. Per-nucleotide qualities are absent, and no much larger clonotype sits a single base away.

Donors were 39 systemically healthy Caucasian individuals from Russia aged 6 to 90 years. Each donor gave about 10 milliliters of peripheral blood, drawn into EDTA-treated Vacutainer tubes. PBMCs were isolated by Ficoll-Paque density-gradient centrifugation, with at least 7 million obtained per sample. Trizol reagent was used to extract total RNA from the PBMCs, yielding at least 5.5 micrograms per sample. For every donor, flow cytometry on a PBMC aliquot measured the percentage of naive CD45RAhigh/CD27high T cells. The library was made by 5' RACE. The run used an Illumina HiSeq 2500. A second 7 to 11 cycle PCR used a sample-barcoded 5' primer and a J-beta primer mix. A template-switch 5' adaptor carrying 12 random nucleotides introduced a unique molecular identifier onto each TCR beta cDNA molecule. Each sample yielded at least 3 million CDR3-containing paired-end reads. First-strand cDNA synthesis was performed from all RNA using the Mint cDNA synthesis kit, with priming by a TRBC-specific oligonucleotide. Following uracil-DNA glycosylase treatment, all cDNA underwent a first 18-cycle PCR with the universal primers M1SS and BC2_uni_R. From the authors' description of their analysis: For normalization, 1 million high-quality reads were randomly selected from each sample, with every read carrying a distinct molecular identifier. Reads sharing molecular identifiers were discarded rather than binned into consensus sequences. MiTCR, run with a Q25 quality threshold and the strictest error-elimination algorithm, handled CDR3 identification, clonotype clustering and error correction. A nonparametric unseen species model with Euler transformation was used to estimate a lower bound on total TCR beta diversity. TCRdb redid the processing of the public reads, applying fastp at Q25 and MiXCR, and retained in-frame beta chains. Every entry covers one CDR3 protein and lists the most common genes and DNA from its rows. The V and J calls, along with clone size, are taken from TCRdb and not from the paper's own processing. The sample table shows around 500,000 distinct CDR3 sequences, and 45% to 55% are seen once. 20% to 25% of the sample rests with the top ten.

The CDR3 runs 15 residues from the cysteine to the phenylalanine. The only DNA kept is the CDR3, 45 bases in frame from the first base. The V end gives up 4 bases and the J end 6 bases, leaving 11 bases in the junction not matched to a gene. Reading the germline V gene (reference sequence) gives CDR1 DFQATT and CDR2 SNEGSKA. Input material: blood. The receptor was isolated from a man older than 75 in good health. The sequence joins TRBV20-1 to TRBJ2-2; TRBD2 matches 7 bases in the middle. The CDR3 protein sequence reads: CSAMAPREVPGELFF. The sequence in DNA is TGCAGTGCTATGGCCCCCCGGGAGGTCCCCGGGGAGCTGTTTTTT.